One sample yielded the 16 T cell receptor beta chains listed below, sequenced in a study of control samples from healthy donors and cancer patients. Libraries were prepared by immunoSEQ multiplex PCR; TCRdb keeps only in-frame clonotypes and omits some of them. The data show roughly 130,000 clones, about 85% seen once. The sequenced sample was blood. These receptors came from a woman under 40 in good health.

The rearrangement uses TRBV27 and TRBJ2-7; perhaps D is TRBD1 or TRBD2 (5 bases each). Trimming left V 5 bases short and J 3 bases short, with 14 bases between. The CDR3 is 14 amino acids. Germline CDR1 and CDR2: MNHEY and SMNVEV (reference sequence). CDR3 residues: CASSNRDGIYEQYF. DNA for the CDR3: TGTGCCAGCAGTAACCGGGACGGGATCTACGAGCAGTACTTC.

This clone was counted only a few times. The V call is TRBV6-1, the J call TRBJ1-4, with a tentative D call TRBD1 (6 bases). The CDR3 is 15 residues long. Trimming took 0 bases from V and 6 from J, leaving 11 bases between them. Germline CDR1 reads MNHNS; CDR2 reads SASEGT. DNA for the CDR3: TGTGCCAGCAGTGAAGCCCGGGGGCTTTATGAAAAACTGTTTTTT. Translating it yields CASSEARGLYEKLFF.

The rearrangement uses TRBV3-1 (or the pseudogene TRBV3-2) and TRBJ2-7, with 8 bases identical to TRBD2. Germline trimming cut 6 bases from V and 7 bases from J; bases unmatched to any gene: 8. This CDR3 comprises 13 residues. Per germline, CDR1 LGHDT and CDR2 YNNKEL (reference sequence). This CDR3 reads CASRFREGLEQYF. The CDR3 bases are TGTGCCAGCAGGTTTCGGGAGGGCCTAGAGCAGTACTTC.

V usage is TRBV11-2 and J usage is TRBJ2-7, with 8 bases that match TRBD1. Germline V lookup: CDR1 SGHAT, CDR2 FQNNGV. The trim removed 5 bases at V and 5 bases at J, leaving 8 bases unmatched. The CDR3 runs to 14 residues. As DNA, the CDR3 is TGTGCCAGCAGCCCTCGGACAGGGTCAAACGAGCAGTACTTC. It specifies CASSPRTGSNEQYF.

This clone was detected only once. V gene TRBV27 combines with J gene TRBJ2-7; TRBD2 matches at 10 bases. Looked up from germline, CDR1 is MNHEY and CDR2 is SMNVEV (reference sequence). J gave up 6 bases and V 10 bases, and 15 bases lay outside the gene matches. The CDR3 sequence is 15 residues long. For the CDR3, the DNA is TGTGCCACCTCGAACCTTTTAGCGGGAGGTGGCGAGCAGTACTTC. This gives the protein CATSNLLAGGGEQYF.

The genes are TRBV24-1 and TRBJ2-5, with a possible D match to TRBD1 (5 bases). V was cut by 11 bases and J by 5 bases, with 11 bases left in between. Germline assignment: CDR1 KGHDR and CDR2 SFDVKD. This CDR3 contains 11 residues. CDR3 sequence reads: CAIQGFETQYF. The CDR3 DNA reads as TGTGCCATTCAGGGTTTTGAGACCCAGTACTTC.

Written as DNA, the CDR3 is TGTGCCAGCAGGCGGACAGGGGGCAGCTATGGCTACACCTTC. Translated: CASRRTGGSYGYTF. The chain carries TRBV6-5 and TRBJ1-2; 11 bases align to TRBD1. Per the germline V gene, CDR1 is MNHEY and CDR2 is SVGAGI. Losses at the gene ends were 6 bases for V and 4 bases for J; bases not matched to a gene: 4. There are 14 residues in the CDR3.

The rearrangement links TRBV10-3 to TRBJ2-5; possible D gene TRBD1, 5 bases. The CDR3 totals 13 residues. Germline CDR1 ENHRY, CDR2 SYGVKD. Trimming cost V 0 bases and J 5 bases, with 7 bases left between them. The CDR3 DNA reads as TGTGCCATCAGTGAGTCTCAGGGCGAGACCCAGTACTTC. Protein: CAISESQGETQYF.

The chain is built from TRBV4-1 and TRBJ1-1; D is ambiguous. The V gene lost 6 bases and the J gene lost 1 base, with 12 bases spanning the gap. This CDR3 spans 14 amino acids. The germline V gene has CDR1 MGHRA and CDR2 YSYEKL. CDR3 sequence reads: CASRNRASNTEAFF. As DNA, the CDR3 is TGCGCCAGCAGAAACAGAGCCTCGAACACTGAAGCTTTCTTT.

The CDR3 region has the DNA TGTGCCAGTCGGAGGGGGGGCTCTGGACTAGCTGGTGAGCAGTTCTTC. Its protein is CASRRGGSGLAGEQFF. The chain links TRBV19 to TRBJ2-1; 8 bases are shared with TRBD2. The CDR3 loop spans 16 amino acids. J was trimmed by 9 bases and V by 8 bases; bases with no gene match: 18. Germline-derived CDR1 and CDR2 are LNHDA and SQIVND (reference sequence).

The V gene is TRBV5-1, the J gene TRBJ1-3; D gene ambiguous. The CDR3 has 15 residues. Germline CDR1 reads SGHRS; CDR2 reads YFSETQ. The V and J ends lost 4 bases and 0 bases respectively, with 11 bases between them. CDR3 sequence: CASSQSGDSGNTIYF. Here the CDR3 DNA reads TGCGCCAGCAGCCAAAGCGGCGACTCTGGAAACACCATATATTTT.

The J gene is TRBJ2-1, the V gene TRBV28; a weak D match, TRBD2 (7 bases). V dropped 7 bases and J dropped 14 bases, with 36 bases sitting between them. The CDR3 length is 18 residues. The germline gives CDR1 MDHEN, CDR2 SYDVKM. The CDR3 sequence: CASMKDRVIKNLREGEFF. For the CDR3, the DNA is TGTGCCAGCATGAAGGACAGAGTAATAAAAAACCTCAGGGAGGGTGAGTTCTTC.

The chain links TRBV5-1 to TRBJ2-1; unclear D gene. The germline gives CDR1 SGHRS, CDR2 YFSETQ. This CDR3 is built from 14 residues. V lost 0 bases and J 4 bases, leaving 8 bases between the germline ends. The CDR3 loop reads CASSLVPEYNEQFF. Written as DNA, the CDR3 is TGCGCCAGCAGCTTGGTCCCGGAGTACAATGAGCAGTTCTTC.

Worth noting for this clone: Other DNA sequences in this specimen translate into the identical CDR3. CDR3 sequence: CASSIDRSSYNEQFF. In DNA, the CDR3 is TGTGCCAGTAGTATCGACCGGAGCTCCTACAATGAGCAGTTCTTC. V is TRBV19 and J is TRBJ2-1, with D hard to call. V was shortened by 3 bases and J by 0 bases, with 9 bases between the two germline ends. The length of the CDR3 is 15 residues. Germline CDR1 is LNHDA and CDR2 is SQIVND (reference sequence).

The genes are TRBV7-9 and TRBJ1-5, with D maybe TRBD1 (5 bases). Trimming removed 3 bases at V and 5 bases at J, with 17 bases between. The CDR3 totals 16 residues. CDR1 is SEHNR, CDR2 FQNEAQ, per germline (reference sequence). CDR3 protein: CASSLVGGGADQPQHF. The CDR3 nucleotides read TGTGCCAGCAGCTTGGTCGGGGGAGGAGCTGATCAGCCCCAGCATTTT.

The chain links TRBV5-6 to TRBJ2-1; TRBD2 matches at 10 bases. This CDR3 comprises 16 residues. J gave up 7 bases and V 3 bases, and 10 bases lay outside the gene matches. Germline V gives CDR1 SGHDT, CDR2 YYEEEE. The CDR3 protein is CASSYRMLAGANEQFF. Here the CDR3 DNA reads TGTGCCAGCAGCTACCGGATGCTAGCGGGAGCAAATGAGCAGTTCTTC.